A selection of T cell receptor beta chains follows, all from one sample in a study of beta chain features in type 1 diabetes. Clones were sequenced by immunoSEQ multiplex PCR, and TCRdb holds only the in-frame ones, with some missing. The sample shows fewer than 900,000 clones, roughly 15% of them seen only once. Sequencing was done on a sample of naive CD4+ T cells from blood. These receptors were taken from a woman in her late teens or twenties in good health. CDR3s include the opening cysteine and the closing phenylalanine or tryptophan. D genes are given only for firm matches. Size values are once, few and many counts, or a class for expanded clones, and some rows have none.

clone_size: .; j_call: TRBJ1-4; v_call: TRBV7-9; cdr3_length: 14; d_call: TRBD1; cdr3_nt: TGTGCCAGCAGCTTGGGACAGCCCAATGAAAAACTGTTTTTT; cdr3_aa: CASSLGQPNEKLFF
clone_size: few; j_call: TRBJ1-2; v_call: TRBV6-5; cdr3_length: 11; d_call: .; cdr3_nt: TGTGCCAGCAAACTTGATGGTGGCTACACCTTC; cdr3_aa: CASKLDGGYTF
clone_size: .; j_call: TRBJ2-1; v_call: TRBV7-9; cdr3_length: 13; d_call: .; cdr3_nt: TGTGCCAGCAGCCCCCCCGCGGGCGGACCGCAGTTCTTC; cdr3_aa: CASSPPAGGPQFF
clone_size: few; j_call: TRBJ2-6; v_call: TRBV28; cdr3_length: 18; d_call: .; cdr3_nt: TGTGCCAGCCCCTTCGGAGGGACAGACTTCTCTGGGGCCAACGTCCTGACTTTC; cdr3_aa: CASPFGGTDFSGANVLTF
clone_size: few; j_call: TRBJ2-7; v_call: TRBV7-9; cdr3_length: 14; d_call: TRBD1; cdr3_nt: TGTGCCAGCAGCTTAGACAGGGGGAAAGACGAGCAGTACTTC; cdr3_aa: CASSLDRGKDEQYF
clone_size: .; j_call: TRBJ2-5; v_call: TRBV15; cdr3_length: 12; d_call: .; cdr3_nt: TGTGCCACCTCCCGAACTCAAGAGACCCAGTACTTC; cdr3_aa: CATSRTQETQYF
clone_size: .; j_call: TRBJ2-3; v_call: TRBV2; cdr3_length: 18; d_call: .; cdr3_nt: TGTGCCAGCAGATTGAGACGGGCCACGGATTCGAGCACAGATACGCAGTATTTT; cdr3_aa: CASRLRRATDSSTDTQYF
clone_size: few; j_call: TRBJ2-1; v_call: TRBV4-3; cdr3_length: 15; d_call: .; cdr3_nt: TGCGCCAGCAGCCAAGATTTCAGGGAGGACAATGAGCAGTTCTTC; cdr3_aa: CASSQDFREDNEQFF
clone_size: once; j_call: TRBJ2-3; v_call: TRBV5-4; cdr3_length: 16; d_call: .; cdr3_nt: TGTGCCAGCAGCTTGGCCTTGGGACTGAGCACAGATACGCAGTATTTT; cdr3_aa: CASSLALGLSTDTQYF
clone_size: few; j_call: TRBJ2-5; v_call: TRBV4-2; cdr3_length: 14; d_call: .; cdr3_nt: TGTGCCAGCAGCCAAGAGGGACTTGGGGAGACCCAGTACTTC; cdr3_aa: CASSQEGLGETQYF
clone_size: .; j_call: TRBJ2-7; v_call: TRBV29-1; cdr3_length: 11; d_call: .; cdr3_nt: TGCAGCGTTGGGGCCGCCTACGAGCAGTACTTC; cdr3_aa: CSVGAAYEQYF
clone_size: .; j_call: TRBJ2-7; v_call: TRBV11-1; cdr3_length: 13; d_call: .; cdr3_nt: TGTGCCAGCAGCTTGAGGGGCAGCCTGGGGCAGTACTTC; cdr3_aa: CASSLRGSLGQYF
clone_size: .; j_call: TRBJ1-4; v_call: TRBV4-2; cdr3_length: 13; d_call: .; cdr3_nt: TGTGCCAGCAGCCAAGATATCAGGGAGGTAGTGTTTTTT; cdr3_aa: CASSQDIREVVFF
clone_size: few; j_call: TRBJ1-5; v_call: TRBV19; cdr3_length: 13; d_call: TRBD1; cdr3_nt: TGTGCCAGTAGTATGACAGGGAGTCAGCCCCAGCATTTT; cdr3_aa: CASSMTGSQPQHF
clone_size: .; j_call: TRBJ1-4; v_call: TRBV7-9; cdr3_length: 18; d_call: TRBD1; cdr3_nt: TGTGCCAGCAGCTCCCGTTTACAGGGGTTCAGGACTAATGAAAAACTGTTTTTT; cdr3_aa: CASSSRLQGFRTNEKLFF
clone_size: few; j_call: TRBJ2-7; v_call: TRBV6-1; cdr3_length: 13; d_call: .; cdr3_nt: TGTGCCAGCAGTGAAGCGCGTCGAGGGGGGCAGTACTTC; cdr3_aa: CASSEARRGGQYF
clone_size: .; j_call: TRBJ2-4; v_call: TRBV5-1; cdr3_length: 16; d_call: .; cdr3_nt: TGCGCCAGCAGCCCAACCTTCAGGGGAAAGGGAGACATTCAGTACTTC; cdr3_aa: CASSPTFRGKGDIQYF